The clone carrying this T cell receptor (beta chain) appeared a few times. Its target is unknown. This entry comes from a study of T cells after yellow fever vaccination. About the study: Those fractions that held only low numbers of cells were prepared using the SMART-Seq v4 Ultra Low Input RNA kit. Points from the study as a whole: Though it reached lower strength, the secondary response hit its peak faster, day 5 versus 15. FACS-sorted repertoires might harbor abundant contaminating clonotypes from the bulk population.

With 3 bases clipped from V and 9 bases from J, the junction kept 9 bases outside the gene matches. The germline CDR1 and CDR2 sequences are PRHDT and FYEKMQ (reference sequence). The length of the CDR3 is 15 residues. 5'RACE template switching added a universal primer site and UMIs to TCR cDNA. One entry per CDR3 protein, called by TCRdb with MiXCR from the 5' RACE reads. The sample lists a few hundred thousand distinct CDR3 sequences; around 3.9% were seen once. The rearrangement links TRBV13 to TRBJ2-1; TRBD2 matches 9 bases. The sequences come from PBMCs, collected 5 days after the yellow fever booster vaccination. This TCR derives from a man aged 18-30 years who received the YFV17D yellow fever vaccine. CDR3 residues: CASSFWRGGRLEQFF. In DNA form, the CDR3 reads TGTGCCAGCAGCTTCTGGCGGGGGGGCCGTCTTGAGCAGTTCTTC.